These 3 T cell receptor beta chains were all obtained from the same sample, sequenced in a study of CXCR3-negative and CXCR3-positive naive CD8 T cells. The authors made the TRB cDNA libraries by 5' RACE using UMI labels. TCRdb re-called the 5' RACE reads and gives one entry per CDR3 protein, without DNA. The sample table sets out tens of thousands of distinct CDR3 sequences. Specimen: naive CXCR3- CD8+ T cells from blood. This sample's subset: CD45RO-CCR7+CD27+CD95- naive CD8+ T cells lacking CXCR3 (TNR3-). All receptors come from a human donor in good health. Some clones in this sample may be carry-over from other donors' samples.

The gene calls are TRBV6-1 and TRBJ2-7; without DNA, the TCRdb call of TRBD2 cannot be checked. CDR1 and CDR2 from the germline V gene are MNHNS and SASEGT. The length of the CDR3 is 15 residues. The CDR3 loop is CASSEVVTGRDEQYF.

The rearrangement joins TRBV4-1 to TRBJ2-1. The CDR3 covers 13 residues. Germline V gene data show CDR1 as MGHRA and CDR2 as YSYEKL. The CDR3 here is CASSQGLYNEQFF.

The J gene is TRBJ1-6, the V gene TRBV6-5. Germline V gives CDR1 MNHEY, CDR2 SVGAGI. The CDR3 is 14 residues long. The CDR3 is CASSQDFYNSPLQF.